The text below deals with one T cell receptor beta chain. CDR1 and CDR2 from the germline V gene are SGHTA and FQGNSA. CDR3 length: 12 amino acids. With 5 bases removed from V and 4 bases from J, the gap between germline ends came to 6 bases. Using immunoSEQ multiplex PCR, the repertoire was profiled, and TCRdb retains in-frame clones only, with some absent. The sample gives 80,000 or so clones, about 85% of which show up once; 2% to 2.5% is in the top ten. This sample is part of a study of OX40 agonist ivuxolimab in advanced cancers. Patients who had autoimmune disease history or got systemic immunosuppression were left out.

V is TRBV7-2 and J is TRBJ2-1; no clear D. Source: CD4+ or CD8+ T cells sorted from blood, taken in a trial of the OX40 agonist ivuxolimab. This clonotype was obtained from an adult with an advanced solid tumor such as melanoma, head and neck, liver or kidney cancer. The CDR3 here is CASSQRYNEQFF. CDR3 nucleotide sequence: TGTGCCAGCAGCCAAAGATACAATGAGCAGTTCTTC.